The 9 T cell receptor beta chains presented below share a single source sample, sequenced in a study of cytomegalovirus exposure and HLA in healthy donors. Researchers ran the PCR with 60 Vbeta and 13 Jbeta primers. Profiling relied on immunoSEQ multiplex PCR, and the TCRdb table lists in-frame clones only, not all of them. This sample has over 150,000 clones, with 65% to 80% found just once. The specimen sequenced was PBMCs. The source of these receptors is a man between 18 and 29 years old in good health and CMV-seronegative.

The V and J genes are TRBV10-1 and TRBJ1-2, with D maybe TRBD1 (5 bases). The CDR3 contains 11 residues. V was shortened by 11 bases and J by 5 bases, with 12 bases between the two germline ends. Germline CDR1 and CDR2: WNHNN and SYGVQD (reference sequence). In nucleotides, the CDR3 is TGCGCCGGCTCTGCAGGGTATGGCTACACCTTC. Translating gives CAGSAGYGYTF.

This clone was detected a few times. The chain couples TRBV5-1 to TRBJ2-2; no definite D call. Germline V CDR1 and CDR2: SGHRS, YFSETQ. Trimming pared 0 bases from V and 6 bases from J, leaving 18 bases between. CDR3 size: 17 residues. CDR3 protein: CASSLVALTSLSGELFF. In DNA, the CDR3 is TGCGCCAGCAGCTTGGTGGCCCTGACAAGCTTGTCCGGGGAGCTGTTTTTT.

The chain combines TRBV7-2 with TRBJ1-2; D might be TRBD1 (6 bases). This CDR3 spans 16 amino acids. Trimming removed 1 base at V and 7 bases at J, with 19 bases between. Germline V gene lookup returns CDR1 SGHTA and CDR2 FQGNSA. CDR3 nucleotides: TGTGCCAGCAGCTTAGACGGGGGCGGGGGTGTGGGTGGCTACACCTTC. This translates into CASSLDGGGGVGGYTF. Complete variable domain (other parts from reference TRBV7-2 and TRBJ1-2): GAGVSQSPSNKVTEKGKDVELRCDPISGHTALYWYRQSLGQGLEFLIYFQGNSAPDKSGLPSDRFSAERTGGSVSTLTIQRTQQEDSAVYLCASSLDGGGGVGGYTFGSGTRLTVV.

A single count supports this clone. This sequence joins TRBV5-1 and TRBJ1-1, with D tentatively TRBD1 (6 bases). Germline values: CDR1 SGHRS, CDR2 YFSETQ. The CDR3 spans 13 residues. The germline V and J ends were trimmed by 4 bases and 10 bases, with 17 bases remaining between them. The CDR3 protein is CASSLTGTGGAFF. CDR3 in DNA: TGCGCCAGCAGCCTGACAGGCACCGGTGGAGCTTTCTTT.

This clone appeared a single time. The genes are TRBV5-1 and TRBJ2-6; TRBD1 is a possible D gene (5 bases). The CDR3 loop spans 17 amino acids. CDR1 and CDR2 (germline): SGHRS, YFSETQ. Deletions cut 4 bases from V and 0 bases from J, with 14 bases between. CDR3 amino acids: CASSPWGGSSGANVLTF. The CDR3 nucleotides read TGCGCCAGCAGCCCCTGGGGCGGCAGCTCTGGGGCCAACGTCCTGACTTTC.

This clone was found a few times. The chain combines TRBV5-6 with TRBJ1-5, with unresolved D. Germline loops: CDR1 SGHDT, CDR2 YYEEEE. Trimming removed 1 base from V and 2 bases from J, with 10 bases in between. The CDR3 extends over 15 amino acids. This CDR3 reads CASSLSGSGNQPQHF. The CDR3 coding sequence is TGTGCCAGCAGCTTGTCGGGGTCTGGCAATCAGCCCCAGCATTTT.

The CDR3 loop is CASSATEANYGYTF. The CDR3 DNA reads as TGTGCCAGCTCAGCGACAGAAGCTAACTATGGCTACACCTTC. This sequence joins TRBV18 and TRBJ1-2; D is possibly TRBD1 (5 bases). Germline CDR1 is KGHSH and CDR2 is LQKENI. Trimming stripped 5 bases from V and 0 bases from J, with 10 bases between. CDR3 length: 14 residues.

J is TRBJ1-2 and V is TRBV13; no clear D. CDR1 is PRHDT, CDR2 FYEKMQ, per germline (reference sequence). V shed 5 bases and J shed 6 bases, with 16 bases lying between them. The CDR3 sequence is 14 residues long. The DNA for the CDR3 is TGTGCCAGCAGCGCCGTCGACAATAGGAATGGCTACACCTTC. It specifies CASSAVDNRNGYTF.

The CDR3 nucleotides are TGTGCCAGCAGCGTAGGCCGGGGAACGAAAAACATTCAGTACTTC. Translating gives CASSVGRGTKNIQYF. The chain links TRBV9 to TRBJ2-4, with D perhaps TRBD2 (5 bases). Looked up from germline, CDR1 is SGDLS and CDR2 is YYNGEE. The CDR3 covers 15 residues. With 0 bases removed from V and 4 bases from J, the gap between germline ends came to 11 bases.